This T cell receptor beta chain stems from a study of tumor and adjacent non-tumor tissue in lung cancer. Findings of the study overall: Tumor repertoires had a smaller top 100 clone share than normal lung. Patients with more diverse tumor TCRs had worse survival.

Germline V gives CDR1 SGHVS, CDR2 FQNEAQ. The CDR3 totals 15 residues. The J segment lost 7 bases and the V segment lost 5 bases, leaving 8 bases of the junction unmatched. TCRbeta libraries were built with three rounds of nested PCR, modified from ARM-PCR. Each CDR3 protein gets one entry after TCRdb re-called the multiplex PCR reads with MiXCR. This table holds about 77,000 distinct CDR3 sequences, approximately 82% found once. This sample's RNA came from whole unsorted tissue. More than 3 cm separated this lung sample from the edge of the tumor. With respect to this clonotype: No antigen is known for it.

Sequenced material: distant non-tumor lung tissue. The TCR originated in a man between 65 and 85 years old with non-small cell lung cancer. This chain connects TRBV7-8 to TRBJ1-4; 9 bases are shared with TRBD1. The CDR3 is CASSTRQGEGEKLFF. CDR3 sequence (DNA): TGTGCCAGCAGCACGCGACAGGGGGAGGGTGAAAAACTGTTTTTT. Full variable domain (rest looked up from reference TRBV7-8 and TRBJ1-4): GAGVSQSPRYKVAKRGQDVALRCDPISGHVSLFWYQQALGQGPEFLTYFQNEAQLDKSGLPSDRFFAERPEGSVSTLKIQRTQQEDSAVYLCASSTRQGEGEKLFFGSGTQLSVL.